This T cell receptor beta chain emerged from a study of blood T cell repertoires in COVID-19. Per germline, CDR1 GTSNPN and CDR2 SVGIG (reference sequence). The CDR3 length is 15 residues. The V end was cut by 0 bases, the J end by 4 bases, with 15 bases between. The table came from immunoSEQ multiplex PCR; TCRdb's copy has only in-frame clones and leaves some out. Here the sample spans about 220,000 clones, 60% to 85% being singletons. V gene TRBV30 combines with J gene TRBJ1-1, with D possibly TRBD1 on 6 matching bases. Sequencing was performed on peripheral blood. The clonotype comes from a woman in her 70s with acute or convalescent COVID-19. The CDR3 bases are TGTGCCTGGAGTGTACTTATGGGGGCCCGCACTGAAGCTTTCTTT. Translating gives CAWSVLMGARTEAFF.